This TCR beta chain was sequenced in a study of shared clonotypes between healthy human individuals. Study summary: CD8 memory received one plate per donor, CD8 naive two, CD4 memory three and CD4 naive three.

Those who donated, Caucasian adults without exception, all lived in Nashville, Tennessee. Study-level results: Despite large depth, rarefaction showed incomplete sorted-subset sequencing.

Only one count was recorded for this clone. Its antigen remains unknown. Samples underwent the assay at deep level. Measured with immunoSEQ multiplex PCR; TCRdb has only the in-frame clones, and not every one. Of over a million clones in the sample, 75% to 80% were seen once. The clonotype comes from a man younger than 35 in good health. Some clones in this sample may be carry-over from other donors' samples. The sequenced material came from memory CD4+ T cells from PBMCs. The subset was: CD45RA-negative fraction.

This CDR3 reads CASSIRRTGTEQFF. In DNA form, the CDR3 reads TGTGCCAGTAGTATTCGCCGGACAGGGACTGAGCAGTTCTTC. The V gene is TRBV19, the J gene TRBJ2-1; 8 bases fit TRBD1. The V segment lost 3 bases and the J segment 9 bases; nucleotides outside the gene matches: 7. Germline loops: CDR1 LNHDA, CDR2 SQIVND (reference sequence). The CDR3 has 14 amino acids.